These 24 T cell receptor beta chains share one sample of origin, sequenced in a study of shared clonotypes between healthy human individuals. TCRdb keeps only in-frame clones here, not all; method: immunoSEQ multiplex PCR. The table includes approximately 1,500,000 clones, around 98% detected once. The sequencing input was naive CD4+ T cells sorted from blood. Subset meaning: CD45RA+ positively selected. All receptors come from a man younger than 40 in good health.

The chain joins TRBV5-4 to TRBJ1-5, with D perhaps TRBD1 (5 bases). With 0 bases removed from V and 6 bases from J, the gap between germline ends came to 10 bases. The CDR3 covers 14 residues. The germline V gene has CDR1 SGHNT and CDR2 YYREEE (reference sequence). CDR3 sequence (DNA): TGTGCCAGCAGCTTGGACAGGACGGGTCAGCCCCAGCATTTT. Encoded protein: CASSLDRTGQPQHF.

This rearrangement joins TRBV14 to TRBJ1-2, with 7 bases aligning to TRBD1. The CDR3 length is 14 residues. Unmatched junction bases numbered 4, after V lost 3 bases and J lost 3 bases. CDR1 is SGHDN, CDR2 FVKESK, per germline. CDR3 amino acids: CASSQIQGYYGYTF. The CDR3 nucleotides are TGTGCCAGCAGCCAGATACAGGGGTACTATGGCTACACCTTC.

The chain couples TRBV6-5 to TRBJ1-4; unclear D gene. V lost 3 bases to trimming and J lost 10 bases, with 6 bases between them. Per the germline V gene, CDR1 is MNHEY and CDR2 is SVGAGI. The CDR3 is 11 residues long. The chain's CDR3 is CASSYSGKLFF. For the CDR3, the DNA is TGTGCCAGCAGTTATTCGGGAAAACTGTTTTTT.

V usage is TRBV4-1 and J usage is TRBJ2-7; D is unclear. V lost 1 base and J 4 bases, leaving 8 bases between the germline ends. The CDR3 extends over 13 amino acids. The V gene's germline CDR1 is MGHRA and CDR2 YSYEKL. The CDR3 DNA is TGCGCCAGCAGCCAAGTCCTACCTTACGAGCAGTACTTC. It specifies CASSQVLPYEQYF.

This chain joins TRBV7-9 and TRBJ2-2, with D hard to call. V lost 2 bases and J 6 bases, leaving 1 base between the germline ends. This CDR3 spans 11 amino acids. The germline V gene has CDR1 SEHNR and CDR2 FQNEAQ (reference sequence). The CDR3 sequence is CASSLSGELFF. CDR3 bases: TGTGCCAGCAGCTTATCCGGGGAGCTGTTTTTT.

This clone was picked up one time. V and J are TRBV6-6 and TRBJ2-2, with D unresolved. Germline CDR1 and CDR2: MNHNY and SVGAGI (reference sequence). The length of the CDR3 is 15 residues. V shed 0 bases and J shed 6 bases, with 11 bases lying between them. The DNA for the CDR3 is TGTGCCAGCAGTTACTCTCGGCAGCGAGCCGGGGAGCTGTTTTTT. Protein product: CASSYSRQRAGELFF.

The chain carries TRBV7-8 and TRBJ2-1; TRBD2 matches at 13 bases. CDR1 SGHVS and CDR2 FQNEAQ come from the germline V gene. The CDR3 has 13 residues. V trimming: 5 bases; J trimming: 15 bases; junction bases outside the gene matches: 7. Written as DNA, the CDR3 is TGTGCCAGCAGCACACTAGCGGGAGGGCCGGGGTTCTTC. Protein product: CASSTLAGGPGFF.

This clone was seen just once. The chain employs TRBV25-1 and TRBJ2-3; D gene unclear. The CDR3 length is 17 residues. In germline, CDR1 is MGHDK, CDR2 SYGVNS. V lost 1 base and J lost 0, with 14 bases in between. The DNA of the CDR3 is TGTGCCAGCAGTGAATCTACACCGATGGGCAGCACAGATACGCAGTATTTT. Its protein product is CASSESTPMGSTDTQYF.

Concerning this clone: Within the sample, other DNA sequences also encode this same CDR3. The chain carries TRBV18 and TRBJ2-3; 8 bases are a match to TRBD1. The CDR3 extends over 14 amino acids. Trimming at V came to 3 bases and at J to 2 bases, leaving 1 base not matched to a gene. Germline loops: CDR1 KGHSH, CDR2 LQKENI. As DNA, the CDR3 is TGTGCCAGCTCACCTCAGGGGGCCACAGATACGCAGTATTTT. As protein: CASSPQGATDTQYF.

This chain connects TRBV5-6 to TRBJ2-2; TRBD2 aligns across 8 bases. With V trimmed by 5 bases and J by 4 bases, 7 bases remained unmatched. In germline, CDR1 is SGHDT, CDR2 YYEEEE. The CDR3 extends over 15 amino acids. In DNA form, the CDR3 reads TGTGCCAGCAGGTTAAGCGGGAGAGGCACCGGGGAGCTGTTTTTT. Protein sequence: CASRLSGRGTGELFF.

V gene TRBV5-5 combines with J gene TRBJ2-1; D may be TRBD1 (5 bases). V lost 4 bases, J lost 4 bases, and 18 bases lay in between. The CDR3 consists of 16 residues. CDR1 SGHKS and CDR2 YYEKEE come from the germline V gene (reference sequence). CDR3 coding DNA: TGTGCCAGCAGCCTCCGGACATCGATCTCGTACAATGAGCAGTTCTTC. Translated, it gives CASSLRTSISYNEQFF.

The rearrangement links TRBV11-2 to TRBJ2-2, with TRBD1 matching over 8 bases. CDR1 SGHAT and CDR2 FQNNGV come from the germline V gene. The CDR3 totals 14 residues. J gave up 4 bases and V 6 bases, and 4 bases lay outside the gene matches. CDR3 DNA sequence: TGTGCCAGCAGAGAAACAGGGGGCACCGGGGAGCTGTTTTTT. Its translation: CASRETGGTGELFF. Filled out from reference TRBV11-2 and TRBJ2-2, the complete variable domain reads EAGVAQSPRYKIIEKRQSVAFWCNPISGHATLYWYQQILGQGPKLLIQFQNNGVVDDSQLPKDRFSAERLKGVDSTLKIQPAKLEDSAVYLCASRETGGTGELFFGEGSRLTVL.

This sequence joins TRBV28 and TRBJ1-5; D call uncertain. Germline V gene data show CDR1 as MDHEN and CDR2 as SYDVKM. The CDR3 runs 13 residues. The V end was cut by 4 bases, the J end by 7 bases, with 11 bases between. The CDR3 nucleotides read TGTGCCAGCAGTTCAGGAACTTGGCAGCCCCAGCATTTT. It translates to CASSSGTWQPQHF.

The chain combines TRBV6-5 with TRBJ2-1, with TRBD1 as a possible D gene (5 bases). The CDR3 contains 16 residues. V dropped 2 bases and J dropped 3 bases, with 14 bases sitting between them. Per the germline V gene, CDR1 is MNHEY and CDR2 is SVGAGI. CDR3 bases: TGTGCCAGCAGTTACCAGGGCCAGGCTTACTACAATGAGCAGTTCTTC. Translated: CASSYQGQAYYNEQFF.

The chain links TRBV5-1 to TRBJ2-5; unclear D gene. The V gene's germline CDR1 is SGHRS and CDR2 YFSETQ. There are 15 residues in the CDR3. Deletions cut 0 bases from V and 1 base from J, with 10 bases between. The CDR3 coding sequence is TGCGCCAGCAGCTTGGAATCCTACTCCCAAGAGACCCAGTACTTC. Protein product: CASSLESYSQETQYF.

The rearrangement joins TRBV18 to TRBJ2-3; 7 positions agree with TRBD1. The V segment lost 1 base and the J segment 6 bases; nucleotides outside the gene matches: 4. CDR1 and CDR2 (germline): KGHSH, LQKENI. CDR3 size: 14 residues. The DNA for the CDR3 is TGTGCCAGCTCACCACGACAGGGTGGGGATACGCAGTATTTT. It yields the protein CASSPRQGGDTQYF.

The rearrangement uses TRBV5-6 and TRBJ2-5; D might be TRBD1 or TRBD2, each matching 5 bases. The CDR3 sequence is 15 residues long. V was cut by 4 bases and J by 5 bases, with 18 bases left in between. Germline V CDR1 and CDR2: SGHDT, YYEEEE. CDR3 loop: CASSPLGASWETQYF. The CDR3 DNA sequence: TGTGCCAGCAGCCCCCTCGGGGCTAGCTGGGAGACCCAGTACTTC.

V and J are TRBV27 and TRBJ2-3; D ambiguous. In germline, CDR1 is MNHEY, CDR2 SMNVEV (reference sequence). V lost 7 bases, J lost 1 base, and 9 bases lay in between. The length of the CDR3 is 13 residues. The CDR3 bases are TGTGCCAGCAACTCCAGAGGCACAGATACGCAGTATTTT. As protein: CASNSRGTDTQYF.

This chain connects TRBV19 to TRBJ2-7, with D possibly being TRBD1 (5 bases). The CDR3 loop spans 14 amino acids. Trimming took off 4 bases at V and 0 bases at J, with 10 bases between the two ends. Per the germline V gene, CDR1 is LNHDA and CDR2 is SQIVND (reference sequence). This CDR3 is CASSTGFISYEQYF. The CDR3 DNA sequence: TGTGCCAGTAGTACAGGGTTTATCTCCTACGAGCAGTACTTC.

The chain employs TRBV10-3 and TRBJ2-1; 8 bases are shared with TRBD2. The CDR3 has 14 residues. V trimming: 1 base; J trimming: 9 bases; junction bases outside the gene matches: 5. Germline CDR1 reads ENHRY; CDR2 reads SYGVKD. In DNA form, the CDR3 reads TGTGCCATCAGTGAGTTCCTAGCGGGTAGTGAGCAGTTCTTC. Encoded protein: CAISEFLAGSEQFF.

The V and J genes are TRBV19 and TRBJ2-2; D may be TRBD1 or TRBD2 (5 bases each). The V gene lost 3 bases and the J gene lost 0 bases, with 8 bases spanning the gap. The V gene's germline CDR1 is LNHDA and CDR2 SQIVND (reference sequence). This CDR3 has 15 residues. CDR3 amino acids: CASSIGTTNTGELFF. The CDR3 nucleotides read TGTGCCAGTAGTATCGGGACCACGAACACCGGGGAGCTGTTTTTT.

This chain links TRBV19 with TRBJ2-1; no reliable D call. Trimming pared 4 bases from V and 0 bases from J, leaving 7 bases between. The CDR3 spans 14 residues. CDR1 is LNHDA, CDR2 SQIVND, per germline (reference sequence). The CDR3 region is CASSTHSSYNEQFF. CDR3 DNA sequence: TGTGCCAGTAGTACCCACAGCTCCTACAATGAGCAGTTCTTC.

The rearrangement uses TRBV4-2 and TRBJ2-7; D unclear. V was shortened by 1 base and J by 5 bases, with 18 bases between the two germline ends. This CDR3 is 16 amino acids long. CDR1 LGHNA and CDR2 YNFKEQ come from the germline V gene. This CDR3 is CASSQGYRAGSNEQYF. The CDR3 DNA sequence: TGTGCCAGCAGCCAAGGGTATCGGGCTGGGTCCAACGAGCAGTACTTC.

The V and J genes are TRBV18 and TRBJ1-3; TRBD1 is a possible D gene (6 bases). The CDR3 consists of 13 residues. V gave up 3 bases and J gave up 7 bases, with 10 bases separating them. The V gene's germline CDR1 is KGHSH and CDR2 LQKENI. The CDR3 region has the DNA TGTGCCAGCTCACCGCAGGGGTCGAACACCATATATTTT. Its protein is CASSPQGSNTIYF.